These 9 T cell receptor beta chains originate from one sample sequenced in a study of shared clonotypes between healthy human individuals. Sequencing was performed with immunoSEQ multiplex PCR; in TCRdb, only in-frame clones are kept and a portion is missing. Among about 2 million clones, about 95% were seen once, and the ten largest hold more than 0.95%. Naive CD8 populations comprised CD45RO-negative cells positively selected for CCR7, excluding terminally differentiated effector memory CD45RA+ cells. The sequenced material came from naive CD8+ T cells sorted from blood. These receptors came from a man in his late teens or twenties in good health.

This chain joins TRBV29-1 and TRBJ2-7; TRBD1 agrees at 7 bases. After removal of 7 bases from V and 2 bases from J, the junction contained 5 bases not matched to a gene. In germline, CDR1 is SQVTM, CDR2 ANQGSEA. The CDR3 extends over 12 amino acids. CDR3 amino acids: CSGGQSPYEQYF. The CDR3 DNA is TGCAGCGGGGGACAGAGCCCCTACGAGCAGTACTTC.

V and J are TRBV7-2 and TRBJ1-5; D ambiguous. In germline, CDR1 is SGHTA, CDR2 FQGNSA. Trimming shortened V by 1 base and J by 6 bases, and 10 bases separated the two germline ends. The CDR3 loop spans 14 amino acids. The CDR3 nucleotides read TGTGCCAGCAGCTTAGTTACGGGGAGTCAGCCCCAGCATTTT. It encodes CASSLVTGSQPQHF.

The genes are TRBV7-2 and TRBJ2-5, with a possible D match to TRBD2 (6 bases). Germline CDR1 reads SGHTA; CDR2 reads FQGNSA. CDR3 length: 16 residues. V was pared by 0 bases and J by 2 bases, with 13 bases between. This chain's CDR3 is CASSLAERALQETQYF. The CDR3 DNA reads as TGTGCCAGCAGCTTAGCGGAGCGGGCCCTTCAAGAGACCCAGTACTTC.

The chain recombines TRBV2 with TRBJ2-7, with 9 bases that match TRBD1. This CDR3 comprises 13 residues. CDR1 is SNHLY, CDR2 FYNNEI, per germline. V shed 6 bases and J 5 bases; nucleotides not matched to a gene: 5. The chain's CDR3 is CASRLGDRDEQYF. For the CDR3, the DNA is TGTGCCAGCAGGTTAGGGGACAGGGACGAGCAGTACTTC.

V and J are TRBV13 and TRBJ2-1, with 9 positions matching TRBD1. This CDR3 has 14 amino acids. Trimming took 5 bases from V and 8 from J; bases not matched to a gene: 7. Germline V CDR1 and CDR2: PRHDT, FYEKMQ (reference sequence). CDR3 DNA: TGTGCCAGCAGCCCCACGGGACAGGGTTATGAGCAGTTCTTC. As protein: CASSPTGQGYEQFF.

V usage is TRBV5-8 and J usage is TRBJ2-2, with D possibly TRBD2 on 6 matching bases. CDR3 size: 14 residues. CDR1 and CDR2 (germline): SGHTS, YDEGEE. V was clipped by 1 base and J by 4 bases, with 8 bases between them. CDR3 region: CASSLLGGTGELFF. CDR3 nucleotides: TGTGCCAGCAGCTTGTTGGGGGGCACCGGGGAGCTGTTTTTT. Together with reference TRBV5-8 and TRBJ2-2, the CDR3 gives the full variable domain: EAGVTQSPTHLIKTRGQQATLRCSPISGHTSVYWYQQALGLGLQFLLWYDEGEERNRGNFPPRFSGRQFPNYSSELNVNALELEDSALYLCASSLLGGTGELFFGEGSRLTVL.

The CDR3 nucleotides read TGTGCCTGGAGTTCCGGGACAGGGGTGGGGTCACCCCTCCACTTT. This gives the protein CAWSSGTGVGSPLHF. The rearrangement joins TRBV30 to TRBJ1-6, with 10 bases matching TRBD1. V shed 2 bases, J shed 10 bases, and the junction held 8 bases outside the gene matches. CDR3 size: 15 residues. The germline V gene encodes CDR1 GTSNPN and CDR2 SVGIG (reference sequence).

This chain joins TRBV5-4 and TRBJ1-5, with TRBD1 as a possible D gene (5 bases). V shed 4 bases and J shed 0 bases, with 8 bases lying between them. In germline, CDR1 is SGHNT, CDR2 YYREEE (reference sequence). The CDR3 is 14 amino acids. CDR3 bases: TGTGCCAGCAGCACTACAGGTAGCAATCAGCCCCAGCATTTT. Translating gives CASSTTGSNQPQHF.

The genes are TRBV27 and TRBJ1-1; no clear D. The CDR3 extends over 13 amino acids. V was trimmed by 3 bases and J by 4 bases, leaving 9 bases between them. Germline V lookup: CDR1 MNHEY, CDR2 SMNVEV (reference sequence). Here the CDR3 reads CASSFGLSTEAFF. The CDR3 nucleotides read TGTGCCAGCAGTTTTGGGTTAAGCACTGAAGCTTTCTTT.